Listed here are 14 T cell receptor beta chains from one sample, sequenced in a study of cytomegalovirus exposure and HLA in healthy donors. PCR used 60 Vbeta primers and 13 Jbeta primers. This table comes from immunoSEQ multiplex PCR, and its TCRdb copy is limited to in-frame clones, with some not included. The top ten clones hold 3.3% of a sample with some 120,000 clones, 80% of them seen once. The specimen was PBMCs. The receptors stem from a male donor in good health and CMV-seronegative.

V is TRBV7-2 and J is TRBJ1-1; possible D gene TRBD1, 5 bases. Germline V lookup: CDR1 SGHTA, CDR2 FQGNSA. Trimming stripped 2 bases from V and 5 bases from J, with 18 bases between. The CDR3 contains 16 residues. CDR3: CASSLRVGREGTEAFF. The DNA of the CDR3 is TGTGCCAGCAGCTTAAGAGTGGGGAGGGAGGGGACTGAAGCTTTCTTT.

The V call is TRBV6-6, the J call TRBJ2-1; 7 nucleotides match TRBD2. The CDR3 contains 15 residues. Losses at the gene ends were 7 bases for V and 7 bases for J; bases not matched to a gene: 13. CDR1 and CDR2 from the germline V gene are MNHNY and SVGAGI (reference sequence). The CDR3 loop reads CASNLGLDDSNEQFF. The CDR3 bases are TGTGCCAGCAACCTAGGACTAGATGACTCAAATGAGCAGTTCTTC.

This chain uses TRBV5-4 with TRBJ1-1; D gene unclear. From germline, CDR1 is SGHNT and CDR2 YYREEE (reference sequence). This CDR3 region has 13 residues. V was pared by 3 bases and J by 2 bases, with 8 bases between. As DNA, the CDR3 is TGTGCCAGCAGCTCCACAGTAAACACTGAAGCTTTCTTT. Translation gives CASSSTVNTEAFF.

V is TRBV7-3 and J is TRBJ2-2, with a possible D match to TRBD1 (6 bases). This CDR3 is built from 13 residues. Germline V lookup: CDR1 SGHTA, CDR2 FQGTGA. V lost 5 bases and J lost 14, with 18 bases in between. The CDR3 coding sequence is TGTGCCAGCAGCACTGGTCTACAGGGATCACTGTTTTTT. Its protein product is CASSTGLQGSLFF. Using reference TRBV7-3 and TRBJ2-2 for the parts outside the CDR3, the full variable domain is GAGVSQTPSNKVTEKGKYVELRCDPISGHTALYWYRQSLGQGPEFLIYFQGTGAADDSGLPNDRFFAVRPEGSVSTLKIQRTERGDSAVYLCASSTGLQGSLFFGEGSRLTVL.

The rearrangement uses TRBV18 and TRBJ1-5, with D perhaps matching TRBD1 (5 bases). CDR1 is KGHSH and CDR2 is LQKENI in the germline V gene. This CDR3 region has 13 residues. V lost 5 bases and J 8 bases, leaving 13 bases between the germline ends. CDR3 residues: CASSGIRDEPQHF. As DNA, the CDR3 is TGTGCCAGCTCAGGGATCAGGGATGAGCCCCAGCATTTT.

The DNA for the CDR3 is TGTGCCAGCAGCTTGGTGGCGGGGGGCCCAGAGACCCAGTACTTC. Translated: CASSLVAGGPETQYF. The V gene is TRBV5-6, the J gene TRBJ2-5; 8 bases map to TRBD2. The CDR3 is 15 amino acids. In germline, CDR1 is SGHDT, CDR2 YYEEEE. Trimming took 0 bases from V and 4 from J; bases not matched to a gene: 5.

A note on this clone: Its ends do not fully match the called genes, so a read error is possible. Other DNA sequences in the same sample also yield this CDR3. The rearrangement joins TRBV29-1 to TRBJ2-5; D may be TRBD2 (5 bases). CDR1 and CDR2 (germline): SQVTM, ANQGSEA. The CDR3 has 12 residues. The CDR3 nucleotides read TGCAGCGTTTTACTAGACGGGGAGACCCAATACTTC. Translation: CSVLLDGETQYF. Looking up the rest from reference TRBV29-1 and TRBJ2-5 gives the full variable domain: SAVISQKPSRDICQRGTSLTIQCQVDSQVTMMFWYRQQPGQSLTLIATANQGSEATYESGFVIDKFPISRPNLTFSTLTVSNMSPEDSSIYLCSVLLDGETQYFGPGTRLLVL.

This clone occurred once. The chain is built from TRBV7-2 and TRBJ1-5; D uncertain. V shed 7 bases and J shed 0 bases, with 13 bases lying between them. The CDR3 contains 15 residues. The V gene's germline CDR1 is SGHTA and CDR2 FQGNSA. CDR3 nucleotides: TGTGCCAGCAAGGTAGGACTGAATAGCAATCAGCCCCAGCATTTT. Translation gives CASKVGLNSNQPQHF.

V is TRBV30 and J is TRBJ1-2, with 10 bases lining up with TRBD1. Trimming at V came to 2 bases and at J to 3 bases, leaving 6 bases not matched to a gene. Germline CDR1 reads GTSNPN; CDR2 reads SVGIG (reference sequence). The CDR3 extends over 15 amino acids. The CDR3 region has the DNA TGTGCCTGGAGTAAGGGACAGGGGCTCTACTATGGCTACACCTTC. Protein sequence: CAWSKGQGLYYGYTF.

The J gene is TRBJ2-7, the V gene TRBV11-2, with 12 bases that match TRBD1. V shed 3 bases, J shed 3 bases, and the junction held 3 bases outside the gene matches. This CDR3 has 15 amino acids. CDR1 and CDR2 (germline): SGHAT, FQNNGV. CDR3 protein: CASSLGQGANYEQYF. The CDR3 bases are TGTGCCAGCAGCTTGGGACAGGGGGCAAACTACGAGCAGTACTTC.

The CDR3 DNA reads as TGTGCCATCAGCCAGGGGCTGTTTGAAAAACTGTTTTTT. Amino acids: CAISQGLFEKLFF. The J gene is TRBJ1-4, the V gene TRBV10-3, with a weak D call TRBD1 (6 bases). This CDR3 spans 13 amino acids. V was cut by 6 bases and J by 7 bases, with 12 bases left in between. Germline CDR1 reads ENHRY; CDR2 reads SYGVKD.

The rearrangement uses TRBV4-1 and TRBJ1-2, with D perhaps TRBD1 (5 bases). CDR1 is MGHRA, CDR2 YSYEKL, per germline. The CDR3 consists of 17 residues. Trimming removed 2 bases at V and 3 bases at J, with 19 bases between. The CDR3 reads CASSQPNRDSRHYGYTF. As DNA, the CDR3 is TGCGCCAGCAGCCAACCCAACCGCGACAGCCGCCACTATGGCTACACCTTC.

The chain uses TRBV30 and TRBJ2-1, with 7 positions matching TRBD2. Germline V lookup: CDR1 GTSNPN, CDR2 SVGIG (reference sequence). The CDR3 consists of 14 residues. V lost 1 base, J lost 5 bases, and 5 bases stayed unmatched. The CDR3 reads CAWSGGRRDNEQFF. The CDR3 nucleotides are TGTGCCTGGAGTGGCGGGAGACGGGACAATGAGCAGTTCTTC.

CDR3 nucleotides: TGTGCCAGTAGTATAGGGCGTCTAGCGGGGGGGTTCTACAATGAGCAGTTCTTC. The encoded protein is CASSIGRLAGGFYNEQFF. This chain connects TRBV19 to TRBJ2-1, with 12 bases lining up with TRBD2. Trimming took 1 base from V and 3 from J; bases not matched to a gene: 7. This CDR3 spans 18 amino acids. CDR1 is LNHDA and CDR2 is SQIVND in the germline V gene (reference sequence).